The 30 T cell receptor beta chains below were found in one sample sequenced in a study of technical replicates of blood from a few donors. TCRdb keeps only in-frame clones here, not all; method: immunoSEQ multiplex PCR. The sample has more than 65,000 clones, about 91% seen once. Material for sequencing was T cells isolated from PBMCs. The source of these receptors is a human donor in good health.

The V gene is TRBV5-1, the J gene TRBJ2-5, with 7 nucleotides matching TRBD1. CDR3 size: 16 residues. Germline lookup yields CDR1 SGHRS and CDR2 YFSETQ. V lost 4 bases to trimming and J lost 4 bases; unmatched junction nucleotides: 13. The CDR3 loop reads CASSHNLDRVVETQYF. The CDR3 DNA reads TGCGCCAGCAGCCACAACCTAGACAGGGTGGTAGAGACCCAGTACTTC.

The rearrangement joins TRBV25-1 to TRBJ2-1, with a possible D match to TRBD1 (5 bases). Germline V gene data show CDR1 as MGHDK and CDR2 as SYGVNS. This CDR3 is 14 amino acids long. V gave up 3 bases and J gave up 1 base, with 7 bases separating them. CDR3 sequence: CASSDSGSYNEQFF. As DNA, the CDR3 is TGTGCCAGCAGTGATTCAGGGTCCTACAATGAGCAGTTCTTC.

The chain has TRBV6-5 and TRBJ1-1; 7 bases align to TRBD1. The CDR3 extends over 13 amino acids. Germline CDR1 reads MNHEY; CDR2 reads SVGAGI. With V trimmed by 6 bases and J by 3 bases, 4 bases remained unmatched. In DNA form, the CDR3 reads TGTGCCAGCAGACAGGGGTTTGACACTGAAGCTTTCTTT. Translation: CASRQGFDTEAFF.

The chain has TRBV4-3 and TRBJ1-2; 8 nucleotides line up with TRBD1. The CDR3 contains 16 residues. CDR1 and CDR2 (germline): LGHNA, YSLEER. Trimming cost V 0 bases and J 5 bases; bases outside gene matches: 8. CDR3 protein: CASSQDMQGAWYGYTF. CDR3 nucleotide sequence: TGCGCCAGCAGCCAAGATATGCAGGGGGCTTGGTATGGCTACACCTTC.

The CDR3 here is CASSEVLNRLLVSGNEQFF. The CDR3 DNA reads as TGTGCCAGCAGTGAAGTTCTAAACAGGTTACTAGTTAGCGGCAATGAGCAGTTCTTC. The V and J genes are TRBV2 and TRBJ2-1; D possibly corresponds to TRBD2 (6 bases). Germline-derived CDR1 and CDR2 are SNHLY and FYNNEI. V lost 1 base and J 6 bases, leaving 25 bases between the germline ends. The CDR3 consists of 19 residues.

The chain combines TRBV5-1 with TRBJ2-7; TRBD1 matches 9 bases. Trimming at V came to 4 bases and at J to 3 bases, leaving 5 bases not matched to a gene. The CDR3 totals 14 residues. From germline, CDR1 is SGHRS and CDR2 YFSETQ. CDR3 sequence: CASSPRDRVYEQYF. CDR3 sequence (DNA): TGCGCCAGCAGCCCCCGGGACAGGGTCTACGAGCAGTACTTC.

The chain couples TRBV5-1 to TRBJ2-1, with TRBD2 matching over 8 bases. There are 16 residues in the CDR3. Trimming removed 0 bases from V and 3 bases from J; junction bases left unmatched: 5. Germline CDR1 is SGHRS and CDR2 is YFSETQ. The CDR3 sequence is CASSLAVSGGYNEQFF. The CDR3 DNA is TGCGCCAGCAGCTTGGCCGTAAGCGGGGGCTACAATGAGCAGTTCTTC.

This chain joins TRBV18 and TRBJ2-7, with 7 bases identical to TRBD1. The J segment lost 5 bases and the V segment lost 4 bases, leaving 11 bases of the junction unmatched. The germline CDR1 and CDR2 sequences are KGHSH and LQKENI. The CDR3 extends over 15 amino acids. The CDR3 DNA reads TGTGCCAGCTCACTTAACGGACAGGCCCTCGACGAGCAGTACTTC. Its protein product is CASSLNGQALDEQYF.

This chain joins TRBV5-1 and TRBJ1-2; D is perhaps TRBD1 (6 bases). This CDR3 comprises 14 residues. The V end was cut by 4 bases, the J end by 2 bases, with 12 bases between. Per germline, CDR1 SGHRS and CDR2 YFSETQ. CDR3 in amino acids: CASSPQGSNYGYTF. CDR3 nucleotides: TGCGCCAGCAGCCCCCAGGGGAGCAACTATGGCTACACCTTC.

The genes are TRBV2 and TRBJ1-1, with D possibly being TRBD1 (6 bases). V shed 9 bases and J shed 9 bases, with 17 bases lying between them. Germline CDR1 reads SNHLY; CDR2 reads FYNNEI. This CDR3 spans 12 amino acids. CDR3 residues: CARFVGAGQAFF. The CDR3, as DNA: TGTGCCAGATTCGTGGGGGCAGGCCAAGCTTTCTTT.

The rearrangement links TRBV9 to TRBJ1-5; possible D gene TRBD1, 6 bases. Germline loops: CDR1 SGDLS, CDR2 YYNGEE. The V gene lost 5 bases and the J gene lost 5 bases, with 11 bases spanning the gap. The CDR3 extends over 13 amino acids. Written as DNA, the CDR3 is TGTGCCAGCAGTGCGGGGGCTCATCAGCCCCAGCATTTT. It is translated as CASSAGAHQPQHF.

The V and J genes are TRBV7-8 and TRBJ2-7; 7 bases are a match to TRBD2. The ends lost 2 bases at V and 3 bases at J; junction bases unmatched: 4. Germline CDR1 and CDR2: SGHVS and FQNEAQ. The CDR3 loop spans 14 amino acids. CDR3 DNA: TGTGCCAGCAGCTTATGGGGACTAAACTACGAGCAGTACTTC. It specifies CASSLWGLNYEQYF. Complete variable domain (other parts from reference TRBV7-8 and TRBJ2-7): GAGVSQSPRYKVAKRGQDVALRCDPISGHVSLFWYQQALGQGPEFLTYFQNEAQLDKSGLPSDRFFAERPEGSVSTLKIQRTQQEDSAVYLCASSLWGLNYEQYFGPGTRLTVT.

The genes are TRBV7-8 and TRBJ2-7, with 7 nucleotides matching TRBD1. This CDR3 comprises 15 residues. From germline, CDR1 is SGHVS and CDR2 FQNEAQ. V lost 1 base to trimming and J lost 5 bases; unmatched junction nucleotides: 8. The DNA for the CDR3 is TGTGCCAGCAGCTTAGGCCTGACAGGGAGCCACGAGCAGTACTTC. This encodes CASSLGLTGSHEQYF.

The J gene is TRBJ2-2, the V gene TRBV21-1; TRBD2, the table's D call, lacks a check against the DNA. TRBV21-1 is a pseudogene. The CDR3 covers 19 residues. In DNA, the CDR3 is TGTGCCAGCAGCAACCCCGGGACTAGCGGGAGTTATAGCGCCGGGGAGCTGTTTTTT. This gives the protein CASSNPGTSGSYSAGELFF.

This chain connects TRBV2 to TRBJ1-1; D remains unclear. CDR3 length equals 13 residues. V lost 4 bases to trimming and J lost 5 bases, with 11 bases between them. Germline assignment: CDR1 SNHLY and CDR2 FYNNEI. The CDR3 sequence: CASSVRGGTEAFF. In DNA, the CDR3 is TGTGCCAGCAGTGTACGGGGTGGGACTGAAGCTTTCTTT.

CDR3 protein: CASTPLGQGFDEQFF. The CDR3 DNA sequence: TGTGCCAGCACTCCCTTGGGACAGGGCTTCGATGAGCAGTTCTTC. The chain couples TRBV11-3 to TRBJ2-1; 9 bases match TRBD1. The CDR3 has 15 amino acids. J lost 8 bases, V lost 7 bases, and 12 bases had no gene match. Germline V gene lookup returns CDR1 SGHNT and CDR2 YENEEA.

This chain joins TRBV15 and TRBJ2-7; D is possibly TRBD1 (6 bases). The CDR3 covers 14 residues. Trimming left V 4 bases short and J 2 bases short, with 12 bases between. Germline-derived CDR1 and CDR2 are LNHNV and YYDKDF (reference sequence). The CDR3: CATSTRTATYEQYF. CDR3 nucleotides: TGTGCCACCAGCACAAGGACAGCTACCTACGAGCAGTACTTC. Full variable domain (missing parts from reference TRBV15 and TRBJ2-7): DAMVIQNPRYQVTQFGKPVTLSCSQTLNHNVMYWYQQKSSQAPKLLFHYYDKDFNNEADTPDNFQSRRPNTSFCFLDIRSPGLGDTAMYLCATSTRTATYEQYFGPGTRLTVT.

The gene calls are TRBV28 and TRBJ2-7; D is perhaps TRBD1 (6 bases). Trimming removed 3 bases at V and 7 bases at J, with 16 bases between. The CDR3 extends over 14 amino acids. CDR1 is MDHEN and CDR2 is SYDVKM in the germline V gene. The CDR3 sequence is CASSFRTDLGEQYF. For the CDR3, the DNA is TGTGCCAGCAGTTTTAGGACAGACCTGGGGGAGCAGTACTTC.

The chain carries TRBV25-1 and TRBJ1-4; the match to TRBD1 covers 11 bases. V was pared by 4 bases and J by 10 bases, with 14 bases of the junction left unmatched. This CDR3 spans 17 amino acids. Germline V gene sequence: CDR1 MGHDK, CDR2 SYGVNS. This CDR3 reads CASSGTGTGGSRGKLFF. CDR3 bases: TGTGCCAGCAGTGGAACCGGGACAGGGGGGTCACGAGGAAAACTGTTTTTT. Complete variable domain (other parts from reference TRBV25-1 and TRBJ1-4): EADIYQTPRYLVIGTGKKITLECSQTMGHDKMYWYQQDPGMELHLIHYSYGVNSTEKGDLSSESTVSRIRTEHFPLTLESARPSHTSQYLCASSGTGTGGSRGKLFFGSGTQLSVL.

This sequence joins TRBV13 and TRBJ2-1; TRBD1 agrees at 9 bases. The V segment lost 4 bases and the J segment 4 bases; nucleotides outside the gene matches: 2. The CDR3 totals 14 residues. The V gene's germline CDR1 is PRHDT and CDR2 FYEKMQ (reference sequence). CDR3 coding DNA: TGTGCCAGCAGCTCGGACAGGGGTTACAATGAGCAGTTCTTC. Translation: CASSSDRGYNEQFF.

CDR3 in amino acids: CASNPGQSYNEQFF. The CDR3 nucleotides are TGTGCCAGCAATCCGGGACAGAGTTACAATGAGCAGTTCTTC. The chain couples TRBV9 to TRBJ2-1, with 7 bases identical to TRBD1. CDR3 size: 14 residues. Germline CDR1 SGDLS, CDR2 YYNGEE. V lost 6 bases to trimming and J lost 4 bases; unmatched junction nucleotides: 7.

This chain joins TRBV19 and TRBJ2-5; D is perhaps TRBD2 (6 bases). The V and J ends lost 6 bases and 5 bases respectively, with 13 bases between them. Germline-derived CDR1 and CDR2 are LNHDA and SQIVND (reference sequence). The CDR3 totals 13 residues. CDR3 in DNA: TGTGCCAGTAGCAGGGACCGGGAGGAGACCCAGTACTTC. Protein: CASSRDREETQYF.

J is TRBJ2-3 and V is TRBV5-1; TRBD2 might be the D (5 bases). Trimming stripped 2 bases from V and 4 bases from J, with 11 bases between. The CDR3 contains 14 residues. The germline CDR1 and CDR2 sequences are SGHRS and YFSETQ. The CDR3 spells CASSFRTASDTQYF. As DNA, the CDR3 is TGCGCCAGCAGCTTTCGGACTGCTTCAGATACGCAGTATTTT.

The rearrangement links TRBV19 to TRBJ2-1, with 9 positions matching TRBD2. The CDR3 contains 17 residues. Germline-derived CDR1 and CDR2 are LNHDA and SQIVND (reference sequence). V was pared by 7 bases and J by 0 bases, with 10 bases of the junction left unmatched. The CDR3 region is CASKRAGGGSSYNEQFF. Here the CDR3 DNA reads TGTGCCAGTAAAAGAGCGGGGGGAGGTAGCTCCTACAATGAGCAGTTCTTC.

The chain couples TRBV9 to TRBJ1-2; 11 bases map to TRBD1. Germline CDR1 and CDR2: SGDLS and YYNGEE. The junction had 11 bases not matched to a gene; V was cut back by 3 bases and J by 10 bases. The CDR3 length is 15 residues. CDR3 coding DNA: TGTGCCAGCAGCGCTTGGACAGGGGGCGACTCCGTCTACACCTTC. Protein product: CASSAWTGGDSVYTF.

CDR3 sequence (DNA): TGTGCCAGCAGTTACGGGGGGGGCAATCAGCCCCAGCATTTT. It encodes CASSYGGGNQPQHF. The chain links TRBV6-5 to TRBJ1-5; possible D gene TRBD1, 5 bases. CDR1 is MNHEY, CDR2 SVGAGI, per germline. The CDR3 runs 14 residues. V gave up 2 bases and J gave up 2 bases, with 7 bases separating them.

The chain recombines TRBV6-1 with TRBJ1-3; D is uncertain. The CDR3 runs to 14 residues. Germline CDR1 reads MNHNS; CDR2 reads SASEGT. With 2 bases removed from V and 4 bases from J, the gap between germline ends came to 9 bases. The CDR3 spells CASSETGSGNTIYF. The CDR3 nucleotides are TGTGCCAGCAGTGAAACGGGGTCCGGAAACACCATATATTTT.

V usage is TRBV5-1 and J usage is TRBJ2-7; D is ambiguous. In germline, CDR1 is SGHRS, CDR2 YFSETQ. The CDR3 extends over 13 amino acids. Trimming removed 0 bases from V and 1 base from J, with 5 bases in between. Here the CDR3 reads CASSLAPSYEQYF. The CDR3 nucleotides read TGCGCCAGCAGCTTGGCTCCTTCCTACGAGCAGTACTTC.

This rearrangement joins TRBV28 to TRBJ2-7; 7 bases fit TRBD2. This CDR3 region has 16 residues. V shed 8 bases, J shed 4 bases, and the junction held 17 bases outside the gene matches. From germline, CDR1 is MDHEN and CDR2 SYDVKM. Here the CDR3 reads CASGEGPRPGDYEQYF. The CDR3 DNA follows: TGTGCCAGCGGGGAGGGACCCAGGCCGGGAGATTACGAGCAGTACTTC.

The gene calls are TRBV18 and TRBJ2-7, with TRBD2 matching over 11 bases. With 6 bases clipped from V and 5 bases from J, the junction kept 6 bases outside the gene matches. The CDR3 extends over 14 amino acids. Germline CDR1 KGHSH, CDR2 LQKENI. CDR3 coding DNA: TGTGCCAGCTCGATAGCGGGAGGGCCCAACGAGCAGTACTTC. This gives the protein CASSIAGGPNEQYF.